These 28 T cell receptor beta chains share one sample of origin, sequenced in a study of response to subunit inactivated influenza vaccine. One entry per CDR3 protein, called by TCRdb with MiXCR from the RT-PCR reads. Found here are approximately 250,000 distinct CDR3 sequences, 9.5% to 15% of them singletons; the top ten hold about 8%. Sequenced here: non-naive T cells sorted from PBMCs, sampled about 14 days before vaccination. All receptors derive from a man aged 45 to 65 who received an inactivated influenza vaccine.

This clonotype appeared many times. V and J are TRBV2 and TRBJ2-5; D uncertain. Trimming cost V 8 bases and J 1 base, with 14 bases left between them. Germline lookup yields CDR1 SNHLY and CDR2 FYNNEI. This CDR3 is 14 amino acids long. The CDR3 DNA is TGTGCCAGCGCCGAGTTACTAACCCAAGAGACCCAGTACTTC. It codes for CASAELLTQETQYF.

This clonotype showed up just a few times. The chain recombines TRBV6-5 with TRBJ2-5; D not certain. V was trimmed by 3 bases and J by 5 bases, leaving 16 bases between them. Germline CDR1 is MNHEY and CDR2 is SVGAGI. The CDR3 is made up of 15 amino acids. CDR3 nucleotides: TGTGCCAGCAGTTATGGGCCAAGCGCCAGGGAGACCCAGTACTTC. This translates into CASSYGPSARETQYF.

This clonotype has at least ten counts. V and J are TRBV18 and TRBJ1-2; D not certain. CDR3 length: 13 amino acids. Germline V lookup: CDR1 KGHSH, CDR2 LQKENI. V lost 1 base, J lost 5 bases, and 8 bases lay in between. CDR3 amino acids: CASSPQEKYGYTF. CDR3 bases: TGTGCCAGCTCACCACAGGAGAAGTATGGCTACACCTTC.

This clonotype was counted many times. V is TRBV5-4 and J is TRBJ2-5; perhaps D is TRBD1 or TRBD2 (5 bases each). The CDR3 runs to 14 residues. Between the trimmed V and J ends, which lost 4 bases and 2 bases, there was a span of 12 bases. Germline V gives CDR1 SGHNT, CDR2 YYREEE (reference sequence). CDR3 region: CASSPSWGQETQYF. The CDR3 bases are TGTGCCAGCAGCCCTAGCTGGGGGCAAGAGACCCAGTACTTC.

The CDR3 loop is CASSQSREQYF. CDR3 bases: TGTGCCAGCAGCCAATCCCGGGAGCAGTACTTC. The V gene is TRBV16, the J gene TRBJ2-7, with D unclear. The V gene lost 0 bases and the J gene lost 7 bases, with 4 bases spanning the gap. Per the germline V gene, CDR1 is KGHSY and CDR2 is FQNENV. This CDR3 contains 11 residues.

The table lists this clonotype with a few counts. The chain couples TRBV20-1 to TRBJ2-1; perhaps TRBD2 as D (5 bases). Trimming cost V 5 bases and J 2 bases, with 16 bases left between them. Germline V CDR1 and CDR2: DFQATT, SNEGSKA (reference sequence). This CDR3 has 15 amino acids. The CDR3 protein is CSASPRGSPYNEQFF. The CDR3 coding sequence is TGCAGTGCTTCCCCCCGGGGTAGCCCCTACAATGAGCAGTTCTTC.

This clonotype was picked up many times. The gene calls are TRBV4-2 and TRBJ2-1, with 9 nucleotides matching TRBD1. The CDR3 length is 17 residues. Germline V gives CDR1 LGHNA, CDR2 YNFKEQ. The junction had 14 bases not matched to a gene; V was cut back by 4 bases and J by 7 bases. The CDR3 DNA reads as TGTGCCAGCAGCCCAACGGTAACCGGGACAGGGAGGAATGAGCAGTTCTTC. Translating it yields CASSPTVTGTGRNEQFF.

Many counts were recorded for this clonotype. CDR3 coding DNA: TGCGCCAGCAGCCAGACCGGGACAGGGGGTTTAGCCGGGGAGCTGTTTTTT. Translated: CASSQTGTGGLAGELFF. The chain is built from TRBV4-1 and TRBJ2-2, with 11 nucleotides matching TRBD1. The CDR3 is 17 amino acids. V lost 3 bases and J lost 6; bases outside the gene matches: 9. Germline CDR1 is MGHRA and CDR2 is YSYEKL.

This clonotype was seen many times. J is TRBJ1-2 and V is TRBV18; 7 bases line up with TRBD1. J lost 0 bases, V lost 5 bases, and 3 bases had no gene match. Per germline, CDR1 KGHSH and CDR2 LQKENI. This CDR3 is 14 amino acids long. The CDR3 sequence is CASSSQGTNYGYTF. In nucleotides, the CDR3 is TGTGCCAGCTCATCACAGGGGACTAACTATGGCTACACCTTC. The whole variable domain, filled in from reference TRBV18 and TRBJ1-2, reads NAGVMQNPRHLVRRRGQEARLRCSPMKGHSHVYWYRQLPEEGLKFMVYLQKENIIDESGMPKERFSAEFPKEGPSILRIQQVVRGDSAAYFCASSSQGTNYGYTFGSGTRLTVV.

The rearrangement joins TRBV6-1 to TRBJ1-6; D not certain. The CDR3 is 14 residues long. V was clipped by 5 bases and J by 7 bases, with 12 bases between them. Germline CDR1 reads MNHNS; CDR2 reads SASEGT. CDR3 sequence reads: CASSTPGLNSPLHF. Written as DNA, the CDR3 is TGTGCCAGCAGTACGCCGGGGTTAAATTCACCCCTCCACTTT.

This clonotype was seen at least ten times. This chain joins TRBV7-9 and TRBJ1-4; unclear D gene. The germline V gene has CDR1 SEHNR and CDR2 FQNEAQ (reference sequence). The length of the CDR3 is 12 residues. V lost 3 bases and J lost 8, with 7 bases in between. The CDR3 here is CASSFHGEKLFF. The CDR3 DNA sequence: TGTGCCAGCAGCTTTCACGGAGAAAAACTGTTTTTT.

There are many counts of this clonotype. The junction departs from the called germline gene at one end, perhaps through a read error. V is TRBV4-3 and J is TRBJ2-3; D unresolved. This CDR3 comprises 14 residues. The germline V gene has CDR1 LGHNA and CDR2 YSLEER. CDR3 nucleotides: TGTGCCAGCAGTCAGGATATTCGCACAGATACGCAGTATTTT. This encodes CASSQDIRTDTQYF.

This clonotype was counted a few times. This chain connects TRBV20-1 to TRBJ2-1, with 10 positions matching TRBD2. Germline values: CDR1 DFQATT, CDR2 SNEGSKA (reference sequence). The CDR3 is 17 amino acids. Germline trimming cut 6 bases from V and 0 bases from J; bases unmatched to any gene: 11. The CDR3 sequence is CSAVTSGVYSSYNEQFF. As DNA, the CDR3 is TGCAGTGCCGTTACTAGCGGGGTCTATAGCTCCTACAATGAGCAGTTCTTC.

This clonotype has more than one count but fewer than ten. The V and J genes are TRBV11-2 and TRBJ2-3; D not certain. Germline V lookup: CDR1 SGHAT, CDR2 FQNNGV. V was cut by 5 bases and J by 0 bases, with 12 bases left in between. The CDR3 is 15 amino acids. The CDR3: CASSLLQASTDTQYF. The CDR3, as DNA: TGTGCCAGCAGCCTACTCCAGGCGAGCACAGATACGCAGTATTTT.

At least ten counts were recorded for this clonotype. The V and J genes are TRBV5-1 and TRBJ2-1; tentative D call: TRBD1 (5 bases). Germline V CDR1 and CDR2: SGHRS, YFSETQ. The V end was cut by 4 bases, the J end by 4 bases, with 15 bases between. The CDR3 spans 15 residues. CDR3 nucleotides: TGCGCCAGCAGCATAGACAGTGATCTGTACAATGAGCAGTTCTTC. Protein: CASSIDSDLYNEQFF.

This clonotype was recorded a few times. V and J are TRBV29-1 and TRBJ1-4; D unresolved. The CDR3 contains 13 residues. In germline, CDR1 is SQVTM, CDR2 ANQGSEA. Trimming took off 7 bases at V and 2 bases at J, with 11 bases between the two ends. CDR3 coding DNA: TGCAGCGCGGTGGTATCGACTAATGAAAAACTGTTTTTT. Residues: CSAVVSTNEKLFF.

This clonotype was observed a handful of times. The chain has TRBV5-1 and TRBJ2-3; 8 bases align to TRBD1. The CDR3 spans 16 residues. Germline V gene lookup returns CDR1 SGHRS and CDR2 YFSETQ. Trimming took 3 bases from V and 6 from J; bases not matched to a gene: 12. The CDR3 protein is CASSSNRQGPRDTQYF. CDR3 bases: TGCGCCAGCAGCTCGAATCGACAGGGGCCTAGGGATACGCAGTATTTT.

V usage is TRBV11-2 and J usage is TRBJ1-1, with TRBD1 matching 8 bases. Germline V gene sequence: CDR1 SGHAT, CDR2 FQNNGV. After removal of 5 bases from V and 5 bases from J, the junction contained 10 bases not matched to a gene. The CDR3 spans 15 residues. The CDR3 protein is CASSQSSGGRTEAFF. The CDR3 DNA reads TGTGCCAGCAGCCAATCCTCAGGGGGCAGGACTGAAGCTTTCTTT.

The V gene is TRBV9, the J gene TRBJ2-6, with D maybe TRBD1 (6 bases). Germline V gene data show CDR1 as SGDLS and CDR2 as YYNGEE. The CDR3 consists of 15 residues. The V gene lost 3 bases and the J gene lost 3 bases, with 10 bases spanning the gap. CDR3 residues: CASSAGTSGANVLTF. The CDR3 region has the DNA TGTGCCAGCAGCGCCGGGACAAGTGGGGCCAACGTCCTGACTTTC.

In its sample, this clonotype was seen a few times. The genes are TRBV3-1 and TRBJ2-1; TRBD2 matches 10 bases. In germline, CDR1 is LGHDT, CDR2 YNNKEL (reference sequence). CDR3 size: 15 residues. Unmatched junction bases numbered 5, after V lost 5 bases and J lost 4 bases. In DNA, the CDR3 is TGTGCCAGCAGCTGGACTAGCGGCCCTTACAATGAGCAGTTCTTC. As protein: CASSWTSGPYNEQFF.

The chain couples TRBV3-1 to TRBJ2-1; perhaps TRBD2 as D (5 bases). CDR1 and CDR2 from the germline V gene are LGHDT and YNNKEL (reference sequence). The CDR3 is made up of 11 amino acids. V lost 3 bases to trimming and J lost 14 bases, with 11 bases between them. The CDR3 here is CASSHREVEFF. The CDR3 DNA reads as TGTGCCAGCAGCCATCGGGAAGTTGAGTTCTTC.

The V call is TRBV6-1, the J call TRBJ1-3; D gene uncertain. Trimming left V 6 bases short and J 0 bases short, with 12 bases between. Per the germline V gene, CDR1 is MNHNS and CDR2 is SASEGT. The CDR3 covers 15 residues. This chain's CDR3 is CASRKDGSSGNTIYF. The CDR3 nucleotides read TGTGCCAGCAGAAAGGACGGATCCTCTGGAAACACCATATATTTT.

This clonotype was observed a few times. CDR3 in amino acids: CASSQDPGGADTQYF. CDR3 coding DNA: TGTGCCAGCAGCCAAGATCCCGGGGGTGCAGATACGCAGTATTTT. This chain links TRBV3-1 with TRBJ2-3; TRBD2 might be the D (6 bases). Germline V gene data show CDR1 as LGHDT and CDR2 as YNNKEL (reference sequence). The CDR3 length is 15 residues. Trimming removed 0 bases at V and 4 bases at J, with 11 bases between.

CDR3 residues: CATAGARTGVGELFF. CDR3 nucleotide sequence: TGTGCCACCGCTGGGGCCCGGACAGGGGTCGGGGAGCTGTTTTTT. This chain uses TRBV24-1 with TRBJ2-2; 9 nucleotides line up with TRBD1. V lost 9 bases and J lost 7; bases outside the gene matches: 11. Looked up from germline, CDR1 is KGHDR and CDR2 is SFDVKD. There are 15 residues in the CDR3.

This clonotype has ten or more counts. The chain recombines TRBV10-3 with TRBJ2-5; D gene ambiguous. Germline CDR1 is ENHRY and CDR2 is SYGVKD. The CDR3 is made up of 16 amino acids. Trimming removed 0 bases from V and 0 bases from J, with 11 bases in between. DNA for the CDR3: TGTGCCATCAGTGAGTCAGGAGACACGTACCAAGAGACCCAGTACTTC. This translates into CAISESGDTYQETQYF.

This rearrangement joins TRBV9 to TRBJ2-2; 9 bases are shared with TRBD1. Germline CDR1 is SGDLS and CDR2 is YYNGEE. This CDR3 comprises 17 residues. Trimming took 4 bases from V and 0 from J; bases not matched to a gene: 7. CDR3 in DNA: TGTGCCAGCAGCCTACGCAGACAGGGGGCGAACACCGGGGAGCTGTTTTTT. Its protein product is CASSLRRQGANTGELFF.

The chain is built from TRBV5-1 and TRBJ2-3, with 9 bases identical to TRBD1. J was trimmed by 1 base and V by 4 bases; bases with no gene match: 13. CDR1 is SGHRS and CDR2 is YFSETQ in the germline V gene. This CDR3 is 18 amino acids long. In DNA, the CDR3 is TGCGCCAGCAGCGGAAACCCACAGGGGGCACTTCGCACAGATACGCAGTATTTT. Amino acids: CASSGNPQGALRTDTQYF.

CDR3 sequence: CASSLGQGNYEQYF. The DNA of the CDR3 is TGTGCCAGCAGCTTGGGACAGGGGAACTACGAGCAGTACTTC. The chain couples TRBV7-9 to TRBJ2-7; 10 bases agree with TRBD1. CDR3 size: 14 residues. J gave up 3 bases and V 3 bases, and 2 bases lay outside the gene matches. Germline CDR1 and CDR2: SEHNR and FQNEAQ (reference sequence).